This TCR beta chain was captured in a study of cytomegalovirus exposure and HLA in healthy donors. General study points: A later analysis found most CMV-associated TCR beta chains apparently HLA-restricted.

About this clone: Antigen unknown.

V gave up 5 bases and J gave up 1 base; unmatched junction bases: 3. Germline CDR1 is MNHEY and CDR2 is SVGAGI. This CDR3 has 15 amino acids. Primers for the PCR totalled 60 Vbeta and 13 Jbeta. Repertoires were generated with immunoSEQ multiplex PCR, while TCRdb's copy carries only in-frame clones and drops some. The data show roughly 160,000 clones, with over 80% seen just once and more than 1% held by the top ten. Sequenced sample: PBMCs. The J gene is TRBJ1-5, the V gene TRBV6-5; 9 positions agree with TRBD1. This clonotype was obtained from a boy younger than 10 in good health and CMV-seronegative. CDR3 sequence: CASSVDRGSNQPQHF. CDR3 sequence (DNA): TGTGCCAGCAGTGTGGACAGGGGAAGCAATCAGCCCCAGCATTTT.